These 26 T cell receptor beta chains were sequenced from one sample in a study of T-cell memory formation after mild COVID-19. TCRdb re-called the 5' RACE reads with MiXCR, one entry per CDR3 protein. Of under 300,000 distinct CDR3 sequences in the sample, approximately 8% are singletons; the top ten hold about 20%. Sequencing was performed on PBMCs or a T cell subset sorted from them (not recorded which). The receptors were sampled from a man in his late teens or twenties who had mild COVID-19 (a few samples of this study predate the infection). Cell type and time point are not known.

In its sample, this clonotype was seen many times. This chain links TRBV6-5 with TRBJ2-7, with 8 bases identical to TRBD1. The CDR3 spans 14 residues. Trimming removed 5 bases from V and 0 bases from J; junction bases left unmatched: 3. Germline V lookup: CDR1 MNHEY, CDR2 SVGAGI. This CDR3 reads CASSAGTGSYEQYV. DNA for the CDR3: TGTGCCAGCAGTGCCGGGACAGGCTCCTACGAGCAGTACGTC.

The chain recombines TRBV5-1 with TRBJ1-1; TRBD1 matches at 7 bases. V gave up 4 bases and J gave up 6 bases; unmatched junction bases: 9. CDR1 and CDR2 (germline): SGHRS, YFSETQ. The CDR3 runs to 14 residues. The CDR3 DNA reads TGCGCCAGCAGCCCCTGGACAGGAGCCCCTGAAGCTTTCTTT. Translated, it gives CASSPWTGAPEAFF.

This chain uses TRBV7-2 with TRBJ1-1; no clear D gene. Germline loops: CDR1 SGHTA, CDR2 FQGNSA. This CDR3 spans 15 amino acids. The V end was cut by 5 bases, the J end by 4 bases, with 17 bases between. The CDR3 is CASSALRSRGTEAFF. CDR3 coding DNA: TGTGCCAGCAGCGCACTACGGAGCCGAGGCACTGAAGCTTTCTTT.

This chain links TRBV5-6 with TRBJ2-5; D perhaps matches TRBD1 (5 bases). There are 18 residues in the CDR3. CDR1 and CDR2 (germline): SGHDT, YYEEEE. Trimming removed 3 bases at V and 5 bases at J, with 26 bases between. This CDR3 reads CASSSYGGRWAPGETQYF. CDR3 nucleotides: TGTGCCAGCAGCTCATATGGCGGCAGGTGGGCTCCAGGGGAGACCCAGTACTTC.

CDR3 coding DNA: TGTGCCAGCAGCTCCTCCAGGGGCTCCTACGAGCAGTACTTC. Its translation: CASSSSRGSYEQYF. The J gene is TRBJ2-7, the V gene TRBV11-2, with D possibly TRBD1 on 6 matching bases. The CDR3 spans 14 residues. The germline V gene has CDR1 SGHAT and CDR2 FQNNGV. Trimming took off 4 bases at V and 0 bases at J, with 10 bases between the two ends.

This clonotype was seen at least ten times. This chain joins TRBV11-2 and TRBJ2-1; the D is unclear. Germline V gene sequence: CDR1 SGHAT, CDR2 FQNNGV. The germline V and J ends were trimmed by 1 base and 0 bases, with 7 bases remaining between them. The CDR3 spans 15 residues. CDR3 sequence reads: CASSLAPNSYNEQFF. As DNA, the CDR3 is TGTGCCAGCAGCTTAGCGCCGAACTCCTACAATGAGCAGTTCTTC. Full variable domain (remainder filled in from reference TRBV11-2 and TRBJ2-1): EAGVAQSPRYKIIEKRQSVAFWCNPISGHATLYWYQQILGQGPKLLIQFQNNGVVDDSQLPKDRFSAERLKGVDSTLKIQPAKLEDSAVYLCASSLAPNSYNEQFFGPGTRLTVL.

A remark on this clonotype: Possible read error: a much larger clone is one base away. The chain joins TRBV7-2 to TRBJ1-1; TRBD1 matches 7 bases. CDR3 length: 14 amino acids. Germline-derived CDR1 and CDR2 are SGHTA and FQGNSA. V shed 3 bases and J 3 bases; nucleotides not matched to a gene: 4. The CDR3 here is CASSFTRGDTEAFF. The CDR3 nucleotides read TGTGCCAGCAGCTTCACCAGGGGGGACACTGAAGCTTTCTTT.

This clonotype was detected many times. The chain uses TRBV5-1 and TRBJ2-7; TRBD1 matches at 8 bases. The J segment lost 6 bases and the V segment lost 4 bases, leaving 12 bases of the junction unmatched. The CDR3 sequence is 15 residues long. Germline CDR1 reads SGHRS; CDR2 reads YFSETQ. The CDR3, as DNA: TGCGCCAGCAGCCTCAACCAGCGGACAGGGTTCGAGCAGTACTTC. Translation: CASSLNQRTGFEQYF. The full variable domain, in which reference TRBV5-1 and TRBJ2-7 provide the parts outside the CDR3, is KAGVTQTPRYLIKTRGQQVTLSCSPISGHRSVSWYQQTPGQGLQFLFEYFSETQRNKGNFPGRFSGRQFSNSRSEMNVSTLELGDSALYLCASSLNQRTGFEQYFGPGTRLTVT.

The chain uses TRBV6-2 or TRBV6-3 and TRBJ2-1; D is uncertain. The germline gives CDR1 MNHEY, CDR2 SVGEGT. The ends were cut back, 6 bases at V and 10 bases at J, with 10 bases in the middle. The CDR3 has 11 residues. The CDR3 reads CASSPGSEQFF. The CDR3 nucleotides read TGTGCCAGCAGCCCCGGGTCCGAGCAGTTCTTC.

This clonotype was detected a few times. The chain has TRBV20-1 and TRBJ2-2, with a possible D match to TRBD2 (5 bases). This CDR3 region has 15 residues. CDR1 is DFQATT, CDR2 SNEGSKA, per germline (reference sequence). V lost 0 bases and J 5 bases, leaving 13 bases between the germline ends. The CDR3 sequence is CSARDRRSGTGELFF. CDR3 in DNA: TGCAGTGCTAGAGATAGGAGGAGTGGTACCGGGGAGCTGTTTTTT.

This chain joins TRBV5-6 and TRBJ2-7, with unresolved D. The CDR3 sequence is 15 residues long. The V end lost 1 base, the J end lost 3 bases, and 14 bases lay between the germline ends. Germline V CDR1 and CDR2: SGHDT, YYEEEE. CDR3 region: CASSLWGMCFYEQYV. CDR3 coding DNA: TGTGCCAGCAGCTTGTGGGGAATGTGCTTCTACGAGCAGTACGTC.

A few counts support this clonotype. In DNA form, the CDR3 reads TGTGCCAGCAAGGACAGGGGCCTTGTGGAGCAGTACTTC. The encoded protein is CASKDRGLVEQYF. The rearrangement links TRBV27 to TRBJ2-7; 9 bases align to TRBD1. V lost 7 bases to trimming and J lost 7 bases; unmatched junction nucleotides: 8. CDR3 size: 13 residues. The germline gives CDR1 MNHEY, CDR2 SMNVEV (reference sequence).

This chain uses TRBV3-1 with TRBJ1-5; TRBD1 might be the D (5 bases). There are 15 residues in the CDR3. From germline, CDR1 is LGHDT and CDR2 YNNKEL (reference sequence). The germline V and J ends were trimmed by 6 bases and 4 bases, with 16 bases remaining between them. DNA of the CDR3: TGTGCCAGCAGAGACCAGACAGATCCAAATCAGCCCCAGCATTTT. This gives the protein CASRDQTDPNQPQHF.

This clonotype has only a few counts. One end of the junction does not line up with germline, which may come from a read error. The chain employs TRBV6-2 or TRBV6-3 and TRBJ1-5, with 7 bases that match TRBD1. Germline V gene data show CDR1 as MNHEY and CDR2 as SVGEGT. The CDR3 extends over 14 amino acids. DNA of the CDR3: TGTGCCAGCAGTTACTGGGACAGCAGTCAGCCCCAGCATTTT. Amino acids: CASSYWDSSQPQHF.

In this sample, this clonotype turned up a few times. This chain's CDR3 is CSVEAPGDGYTF. The CDR3 DNA reads as TGCAGCGTTGAAGCTCCCGGGGATGGCTACACCTTC. This chain joins TRBV29-1 and TRBJ1-2; D is unresolved. The CDR3 sequence is 12 residues long. CDR1 is SQVTM and CDR2 is ANQGSEA in the germline V gene. V lost 1 base to trimming and J lost 6 bases, with 9 bases between them.

This clonotype occurred many times. The chain couples TRBV20-1 to TRBJ1-2; a possible D gene is TRBD1 (6 bases). Deletions cut 7 bases from V and 3 bases from J, with 12 bases between. CDR3 length: 12 amino acids. The germline CDR1 and CDR2 sequences are DFQATT and SNEGSKA (reference sequence). The CDR3 DNA reads as TGCAGTGTTGCCGGACAGCACTATGGCTACACCTTC. It is translated as CSVAGQHYGYTF.

This clonotype has just a few counts. The chain is built from TRBV3-1 and TRBJ2-3; D is undetermined. The V end was cut by 0 bases, the J end by 3 bases, with 19 bases between. Germline assignment: CDR1 LGHDT and CDR2 YNNKEL (reference sequence). This CDR3 comprises 18 residues. The CDR3 reads CASSQDWPPGYSTDTQYF. In DNA, the CDR3 is TGTGCCAGCAGCCAAGATTGGCCGCCAGGATACAGTACAGATACGCAGTATTTT.

The rearrangement joins TRBV9 to TRBJ2-1, with D uncertain. This CDR3 region has 15 residues. Trimming shortened V by 0 bases and J by 8 bases, and 15 bases separated the two germline ends. Looked up from germline, CDR1 is SGDLS and CDR2 is YYNGEE. The CDR3 protein is CASSVGLWMGDEQFF. In DNA form, the CDR3 reads TGTGCCAGCAGCGTAGGTCTCTGGATGGGCGATGAGCAGTTCTTC.

The V call is TRBV9, the J call TRBJ2-6; TRBD1 agrees at 9 bases. Trimming removed 2 bases from V and 2 bases from J; junction bases left unmatched: 2. Germline lookup yields CDR1 SGDLS and CDR2 YYNGEE. The CDR3 contains 16 residues. The CDR3 coding sequence is TGTGCCAGCAGCGTTCGGACAGGGGCTGGGGCCAACGTCCTGACTTTC. Its protein is CASSVRTGAGANVLTF. Variable domain in full (rest from reference TRBV9 and TRBJ2-6): DSGVTQTPKHLITATGQRVTLRCSPRSGDLSVYWYQQSLDQGLQFLIQYYNGEERAKGNILERFSAQQFPDLHSELNLSSLELGDSALYFCASSVRTGAGANVLTFGAGSRLTVL.

This clonotype was observed a few times. This chain connects TRBV12-3 or TRBV12-4 to TRBJ2-1, with 8 bases that match TRBD2. The CDR3 consists of 15 residues. V shed 3 bases and J 7 bases; nucleotides not matched to a gene: 8. The CDR3 spells CASSFGGADGNEQFF. CDR3 nucleotides: TGTGCCAGCAGTTTCGGGGGGGCGGATGGAAATGAGCAGTTCTTC.

This clonotype has more than one count but fewer than ten. The V and J genes are TRBV7-9 and TRBJ2-1, with 11 bases identical to TRBD2. This CDR3 is built from 15 residues. The V segment lost 2 bases and the J segment 9 bases; nucleotides outside the gene matches: 6. Germline V gene sequence: CDR1 SEHNR, CDR2 FQNEAQ (reference sequence). The CDR3 protein is CASSLTSGGQVEQFF. The CDR3 region has the DNA TGTGCCAGCAGCTTAACTAGCGGGGGCCAAGTTGAGCAGTTCTTC. Full variable domain (missing parts from reference TRBV7-9 and TRBJ2-1): DTGVSQNPRHKITKRGQNVTFRCDPISEHNRLYWYRQTLGQGPEFLTYFQNEAQLEKSRLLSDRFSAERPKGSFSTLEIQRTEQGDSAMYLCASSLTSGGQVEQFFGPGTRLTVL.

V gene TRBV20-1 combines with J gene TRBJ1-1; a weak D match, TRBD1 (5 bases). V lost 6 bases and J 1 base, leaving 15 bases between the germline ends. Germline CDR1 DFQATT, CDR2 SNEGSKA (reference sequence). The CDR3 has 14 residues. CDR3 coding DNA: TGCAGTGCGCCCTCCAGGGCCGGGAACACTGAAGCTTTCTTT. Protein: CSAPSRAGNTEAFF.

This clonotype was recorded many times. The rearrangement links TRBV5-1 to TRBJ1-5, with D perhaps TRBD1 (5 bases). This CDR3 is 15 amino acids long. CDR1 and CDR2 (germline): SGHRS, YFSETQ. Between the trimmed V and J ends, which lost 2 bases and 7 bases, there was a span of 16 bases. The CDR3 coding sequence is TGCGCCAGCAGCTTTTCGGGCGGGGGAGGGCAGCCCCAGCATTTT. Its protein product is CASSFSGGGGQPQHF.

This clonotype was counted many times. The chain couples TRBV5-1 to TRBJ2-4, with a weak D call TRBD2 (7 bases). The length of the CDR3 is 15 residues. With 0 bases removed from V and 6 bases from J, the gap between germline ends came to 13 bases. In germline, CDR1 is SGHRS, CDR2 YFSETQ. The CDR3 coding sequence is TGCGCCAGCAGCTTGGCCGGGGGGCCCCTAAACATTCAGTACTTC. It yields the protein CASSLAGGPLNIQYF.

The chain joins TRBV20-1 to TRBJ2-3; D gene unclear. V gave up 3 bases and J gave up 2 bases, with 6 bases separating them. This CDR3 has 12 residues. Germline V lookup: CDR1 DFQATT, CDR2 SNEGSKA (reference sequence). In nucleotides, the CDR3 is TGCAGTGCTAGGACGCACACAGATACGCAGTATTTT. It specifies CSARTHTDTQYF.

This rearrangement joins TRBV27 to TRBJ2-3; D uncertain. CDR3 length: 14 amino acids. V was pared by 0 bases and J by 6 bases, with 10 bases between. Germline values: CDR1 MNHEY, CDR2 SMNVEV (reference sequence). The CDR3 nucleotides read TGTGCCAGCAGTTTATCAATCGTGCGGGATACGCAGTATTTT. Its translation is CASSLSIVRDTQYF.